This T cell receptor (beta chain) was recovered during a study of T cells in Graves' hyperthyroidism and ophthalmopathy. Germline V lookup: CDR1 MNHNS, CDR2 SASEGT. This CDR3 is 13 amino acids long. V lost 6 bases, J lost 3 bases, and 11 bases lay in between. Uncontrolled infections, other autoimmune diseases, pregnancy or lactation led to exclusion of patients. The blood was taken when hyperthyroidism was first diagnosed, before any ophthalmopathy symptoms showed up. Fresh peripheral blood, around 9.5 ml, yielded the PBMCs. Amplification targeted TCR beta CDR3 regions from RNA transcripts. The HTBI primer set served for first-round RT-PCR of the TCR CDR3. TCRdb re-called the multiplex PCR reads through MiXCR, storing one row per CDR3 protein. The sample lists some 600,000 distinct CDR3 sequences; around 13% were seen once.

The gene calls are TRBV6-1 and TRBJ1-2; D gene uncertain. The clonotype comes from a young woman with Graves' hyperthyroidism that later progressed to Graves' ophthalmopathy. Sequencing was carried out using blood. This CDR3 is CASRPDPDYGYTF. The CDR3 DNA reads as TGTGCCAGCAGACCCGACCCTGACTATGGCTACACCTTC.